This T cell receptor (beta chain) comes out of a study of blood T cell repertoires in COVID-19. This clone was seen a single time. Between the trimmed V and J ends, which lost 2 bases and 0 bases, there was a span of 11 bases. CDR3 length: 16 residues. Germline CDR1 SGHNT, CDR2 YYREEE (reference sequence). In the authors' methods: From reference gene primer amplification, estimates of nucleated cell counts were derived. The assay was immunoSEQ multiplex PCR, and TCRdb's table has in-frame clones only and misses some. V, J and clone size are taken as reported in that table, and D and trimming were inferred from the DNA itself. The repertoire holds 150,000 to 180,000 clones, with 75% to 80% as singletons.

The sequence was obtained from a man of 80 years or more with acute or convalescent COVID-19. Sequenced input: peripheral blood. The chain recombines TRBV5-4 with TRBJ2-2, with D tentatively TRBD2 (5 bases). The CDR3 protein is CASSFLGASNTGELFF. In DNA, the CDR3 is TGTGCCAGCAGCTTTCTGGGAGCTTCGAACACCGGGGAGCTGTTTTTT.